These 7 T cell receptor beta chains originate from one sample sequenced in a study of cytomegalovirus exposure and HLA in healthy donors (dated by TCRdb to about 2017). The receptor library was made with the immunoSEQ multiplex PCR assay. For the multiplex PCR, a mixture combining 60 forward primers for TCR Vbeta segments and 13 reverse primers for TCR Jbeta segments was used. Imported from immuneACCESS, the table was reduced by TCRdb to in-frame sequences with V and J called. These copies leave out some clones; in studies compared against another copy, an unresolved V gene accounts for under half, and the cause of the remainder is not known. In this sample the table shows some 84,000 clones, over 75% of which occur a single time. 2% to 2.5% of the sample is taken by the ten largest. What was sequenced was PBMCs. The receptors here all came from a boy aged 5-17 years in good health and CMV-seronegative.

This clone was counted a single time. V and J are TRBV15 and TRBJ2-1; no clear D. The length of the CDR3 is 13 residues. Deletions cut 3 bases from V and 5 bases from J, with 8 bases between. Germline V gives CDR1 LNHNV, CDR2 YYDKDF (reference sequence). The CDR3 reads CATSRRQDNEQFF. CDR3 coding DNA: TGTGCCACCAGCAGGCGTCAGGACAATGAGCAGTTCTTC.

This sequence joins TRBV6-5 and TRBJ2-7; D uncertain. CDR1 and CDR2 (germline): MNHEY, SVGAGI. V was trimmed by 6 bases and J by 0 bases, leaving 9 bases between them. The CDR3 loop spans 13 amino acids. The CDR3 DNA sequence: TGTGCCAGCAGCATTGGAGCCTCCTACGAGCAGTACTTC. Translated: CASSIGASYEQYF.

This clone was counted a few times. V gene TRBV15 combines with J gene TRBJ2-1; a possible D gene is TRBD1 (6 bases). Per germline, CDR1 LNHNV and CDR2 YYDKDF (reference sequence). There are 17 residues in the CDR3. Trimming left V 3 bases short and J 4 bases short, with 19 bases between. CDR3 residues: CATSSHTHRAPYNEQFF. CDR3 sequence (DNA): TGTGCCACCAGCAGTCACACCCACAGGGCCCCTTACAATGAGCAGTTCTTC. The full variable domain, in which reference TRBV15 and TRBJ2-1 provide the parts outside the CDR3, is DAMVIQNPRYQVTQFGKPVTLSCSQTLNHNVMYWYQQKSSQAPKLLFHYYDKDFNNEADTPDNFQSRRPNTSFCFLDIRSPGLGDTAMYLCATSSHTHRAPYNEQFFGPGTRLTVL.

The chain carries TRBV23-1 and TRBJ1-5; 9 bases are a match to TRBD1. TRBV23-1 is identified as an open reading frame with a role that is uncertain. This CDR3 spans 16 amino acids. V lost 0 bases to trimming and J lost 3 bases; unmatched junction nucleotides: 3. In nucleotides, the CDR3 is TGCGCCAGCAGTCAATCCGGGACAGGGATCAATCAGCCCCAGCATTTT. Translated: CASSQSGTGINQPQHF.

The V and J genes are TRBV6-1 and TRBJ1-2; D is ambiguous. The CDR3 length is 12 residues. Per germline, CDR1 MNHNS and CDR2 SASEGT. The V end was cut by 6 bases, the J end by 10 bases, with 15 bases between. CDR3 coding DNA: TGTGCCAGCAGCCCAGGCGCTACTTACTACACCTTC. It codes for CASSPGATYYTF.

The rearrangement joins TRBV11-3 to TRBJ2-7; a weak D match, TRBD1 (5 bases). Looked up from germline, CDR1 is SGHNT and CDR2 is YENEEA. Deletions cut 5 bases from V and 3 bases from J, with 11 bases between. The CDR3 covers 13 residues. CDR3 in amino acids: CASSPRQGYEQYF. The CDR3 bases are TGTGCCAGCAGCCCGAGGCAGGGCTACGAGCAGTACTTC.

The V and J genes are TRBV4-3 and TRBJ1-4, with a tentative D call TRBD1 (5 bases). The CDR3 totals 15 residues. Germline V gene data show CDR1 as LGHNA and CDR2 as YSLEER. V was shortened by 4 bases and J by 0 bases, with 9 bases between the two germline ends. CDR3 bases: TGCGCCAGCAGCCTGCGGGGGGCAACTAATGAAAAACTGTTTTTT. This codes for CASSLRGATNEKLFF.